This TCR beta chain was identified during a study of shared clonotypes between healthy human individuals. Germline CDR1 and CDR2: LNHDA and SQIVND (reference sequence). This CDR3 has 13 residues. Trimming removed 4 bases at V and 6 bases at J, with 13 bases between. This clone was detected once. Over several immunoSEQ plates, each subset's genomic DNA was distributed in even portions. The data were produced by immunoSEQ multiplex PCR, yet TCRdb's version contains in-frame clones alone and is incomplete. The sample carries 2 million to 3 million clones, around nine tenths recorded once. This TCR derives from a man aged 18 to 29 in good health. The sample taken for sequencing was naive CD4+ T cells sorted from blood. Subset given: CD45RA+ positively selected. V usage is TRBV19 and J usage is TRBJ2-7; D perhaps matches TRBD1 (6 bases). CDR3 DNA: TGTGCCAGTAGTAGTACAGGGATGGTCGAGCAGTACTTC. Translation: CASSSTGMVEQYF.